Below, 23 T cell receptor beta chains from the same sample are listed, as sequenced in a study of Ad26.COV2.S vaccination and SARS-CoV-2 variants. Libraries were prepared by immunoSEQ multiplex PCR; TCRdb keeps only in-frame clonotypes and omits some of them. The sample holds roughly 380,000 clones, 92% seen once. Source: peripheral blood, taken after recovery from COVID-19. All receptors come from a human donor who had recovered from COVID-19.

Concerning this clone itself: The junction and the germline gene differ at one end; a read error may be behind it. The rearrangement uses TRBV5-1 and TRBJ1-1; D gene unclear. CDR3 size: 15 residues. The germline V gene encodes CDR1 SGHRS and CDR2 YFSETQ. The CDR3 reads CASTLRGSMNTEAFF. In DNA form, the CDR3 reads TGCGCCAGCACCTTGCGGGGATCTATGAACACTGAAGCTTTCTTT. Based on the CDR3 plus reference TRBV5-1 and TRBJ1-1, the full variable domain is KAGVTQTPRYLIKTRGQQVTLSCSPISGHRSVSWYQQTPGQGLQFLFEYFSETQRNKGNFPGRFSGRQFSNSRSEMNVSTLELGDSALYLCASTLRGSMNTEAFFGQGTRLTVV.

Concerning this clone: The same CDR3 arises from other DNA sequences in this sample as well. This sequence joins TRBV19 and TRBJ1-2; 8 nucleotides align to TRBD1. The CDR3 is 13 amino acids. Trimming took 3 bases from V and 4 from J; bases not matched to a gene: 1. CDR1 and CDR2 (germline): LNHDA, SQIVND (reference sequence). CDR3 nucleotide sequence: TGTGCCAGTAGTATTGGACAGGGCTATGGCTACACCTTC. It specifies CASSIGQGYGYTF.

J is TRBJ1-6 and V is TRBV9; D remains unclear. This CDR3 contains 15 residues. Trimming took off 3 bases at V and 0 bases at J, with 7 bases between the two ends. Germline V gene sequence: CDR1 SGDLS, CDR2 YYNGEE. In nucleotides, the CDR3 is TGTGCCAGCAGCGCCGAGAGCTCCTATAATTCACCCCTCCACTTT. Its protein product is CASSAESSYNSPLHF.

The chain combines TRBV5-1 with TRBJ2-3, with D possibly called TRBD1 or TRBD2 (6 bases each). Per the germline V gene, CDR1 is SGHRS and CDR2 is YFSETQ. The CDR3 runs 16 residues. Trimming left V 4 bases short and J 3 bases short, with 18 bases between. CDR3: CASSVGGGIRTDTQYF. CDR3 sequence (DNA): TGCGCCAGCAGCGTGGGGGGCGGGATCAGGACAGATACGCAGTATTTT.

The chain recombines TRBV6-5 with TRBJ1-5; TRBD1 might be the D (6 bases). The length of the CDR3 is 13 residues. Germline CDR1 is MNHEY and CDR2 is SVGAGI. V lost 6 bases and J lost 0, with 6 bases in between. The DNA of the CDR3 is TGTGCCAGCAGACAGGGTAGCAATCAGCCCCAGCATTTT. Translating gives CASRQGSNQPQHF.

The chain combines TRBV2 with TRBJ1-2, with D uncertain. V was clipped by 3 bases and J by 0 bases, with 14 bases between them. CDR3 length: 16 amino acids. The V gene's germline CDR1 is SNHLY and CDR2 FYNNEI. The CDR3 reads CASSDAVKGSNYGYTF. CDR3 DNA sequence: TGTGCCAGCAGTGATGCCGTGAAGGGTTCTAACTATGGCTACACCTTC. The complete variable domain, with remaining parts taken from reference TRBV2 and TRBJ1-2, reads EPEVTQTPSHQVTQMGQEVILRCVPISNHLYFYWYRQILGQKVEFLVSFYNNEISEKSEIFDDQFSVERPDGSNFTLKIRSTKLEDSAMYFCASSDAVKGSNYGYTFGSGTRLTVV.

The chain has TRBV7-9 and TRBJ2-5; 7 bases agree with TRBD2. Trimming took 1 base from V and 4 from J; bases not matched to a gene: 6. Germline lookup yields CDR1 SEHNR and CDR2 FQNEAQ (reference sequence). This CDR3 region has 15 residues. Written as DNA, the CDR3 is TGTGCCAGCAGCTTAGAGCGGGGCTTGCGAGAGACCCAGTACTTC. Encoded protein: CASSLERGLRETQYF.

The rearrangement uses TRBV12-5 and TRBJ2-1; 8 bases line up with TRBD2. V dropped 5 bases and J dropped 5; count of bases not matched to a gene: 8. The CDR3 consists of 15 residues. CDR1 is LGHNT, CDR2 FRNRAP, per germline. In DNA, the CDR3 is TGTGCTAGTGGTCCGTCGGGGGGGCCTCACAATGAGCAGTTCTTC. Its protein is CASGPSGGPHNEQFF.

The gene calls are TRBV10-2 and TRBJ1-3; D unclear. This CDR3 has 16 residues. Trimming shortened V by 0 bases and J by 0 bases, and 9 bases separated the two germline ends. Germline V lookup: CDR1 WSHSY, CDR2 SAAADI. CDR3 sequence: CASSESRHPSGNTIYF. The DNA for the CDR3 is TGCGCCAGCAGTGAGTCTCGGCACCCCTCTGGAAACACCATATATTTT.

V usage is TRBV5-1 and J usage is TRBJ2-7, with 8 bases aligning to TRBD1. Germline V CDR1 and CDR2: SGHRS, YFSETQ. J was trimmed by 2 bases and V by 4 bases; bases with no gene match: 11. The CDR3 covers 16 residues. As DNA, the CDR3 is TGCGCCAGCAGCCCCTATCGGACAGGGCCCCCCTACGAGCAGTACTTC. Its protein product is CASSPYRTGPPYEQYF.

The rearrangement uses TRBV2 and TRBJ1-2; 7 nucleotides align to TRBD1. After removal of 9 bases from V and 5 bases from J, the junction contained 15 bases not matched to a gene. This CDR3 is 15 amino acids long. Per germline, CDR1 SNHLY and CDR2 FYNNEI. CDR3 loop: CASSLGQAYLYGYTF. The CDR3 region has the DNA TGTGCCAGTAGCCTCGGACAGGCTTACTTATATGGCTACACCTTC.

This clone has just one count. The V gene is TRBV18, the J gene TRBJ1-1; unclear D gene. The CDR3 length is 15 residues. CDR1 and CDR2 from the germline V gene are KGHSH and LQKENI. V lost 2 bases to trimming and J lost 4 bases, with 14 bases between them. DNA for the CDR3: TGTGCCAGCTCACCAAAGCAAACCGGGAGCACTGAAGCTTTCTTT. This codes for CASSPKQTGSTEAFF. Full variable domain (rest looked up from reference TRBV18 and TRBJ1-1): NAGVMQNPRHLVRRRGQEARLRCSPMKGHSHVYWYRQLPEEGLKFMVYLQKENIIDESGMPKERFSAEFPKEGPSILRIQQVVRGDSAAYFCASSPKQTGSTEAFFGQGTRLTVV.

The V gene is TRBV28, the J gene TRBJ1-5; tentative D call: TRBD1 (5 bases). The germline gives CDR1 MDHEN, CDR2 SYDVKM. The CDR3 runs to 16 residues. Between the trimmed V and J ends, which lost 6 bases and 6 bases, there was a span of 21 bases. The DNA of the CDR3 is TGTGCCAGCAGATGGCTTAGTGAGGGGCAAAGTCAGCCCCAGCATTTT. Translation gives CASRWLSEGQSQPQHF.

The rearrangement joins TRBV5-1 to TRBJ2-5; maybe TRBD2 (6 bases). Germline V lookup: CDR1 SGHRS, CDR2 YFSETQ. Trimming stripped 0 bases from V and 5 bases from J, with 11 bases between. The length of the CDR3 is 14 residues. The CDR3: CASSLEYREETQYF. The DNA of the CDR3 is TGCGCCAGCAGCTTGGAGTACCGGGAGGAGACCCAGTACTTC.

The chain has TRBV5-4 and TRBJ1-1, with 10 bases aligning to TRBD1. Germline CDR1 is SGHNT and CDR2 is YYREEE (reference sequence). The CDR3 runs 17 residues. V dropped 3 bases and J dropped 1; count of bases not matched to a gene: 9. The DNA of the CDR3 is TGTGCCAGCAGCTCCGACAGGGGGCCTGGCGGGAACACTGAAGCTTTCTTT. Its protein product is CASSSDRGPGGNTEAFF.

The V call is TRBV9, the J call TRBJ2-3; D is ambiguous. This CDR3 is built from 14 residues. Germline CDR1 and CDR2: SGDLS and YYNGEE. With 4 bases removed from V and 2 bases from J, the gap between germline ends came to 11 bases. The CDR3 DNA is TGTGCCAGCAGCCTCGTTGTCTTCACAGATACGCAGTATTTT. Residues: CASSLVVFTDTQYF.

This chain connects TRBV2 to TRBJ1-4; TRBD1 is a possible D gene (6 bases). The CDR3 is 13 amino acids. Looked up from germline, CDR1 is SNHLY and CDR2 is FYNNEI. V was trimmed by 10 bases and J by 8 bases, leaving 17 bases between them. Written as DNA, the CDR3 is TGTGCCACCCACAACAACAGGGTCGAAAAACTGTTTTTT. Its translation: CATHNNRVEKLFF.

The count of this clone is one. This chain links TRBV3-1 (or the pseudogene TRBV3-2) with TRBJ2-1; D may be TRBD2 (6 bases). Between the trimmed V and J ends, which lost 3 bases and 0 bases, there was a span of 15 bases. The CDR3 spans 17 residues. Germline V gene lookup returns CDR1 LGHDT and CDR2 YNNKEL (reference sequence). The CDR3 spells CASSQDGTLSSYNEQFF. The CDR3 DNA reads as TGTGCCAGCAGCCAGGACGGGACTTTAAGCTCCTACAATGAGCAGTTCTTC.

The chain links TRBV7-2 to TRBJ1-4; 8 bases line up with TRBD1. The germline V gene encodes CDR1 SGHTA and CDR2 FQGNSA. The CDR3 is made up of 14 amino acids. After removal of 4 bases from V and 4 bases from J, the junction contained 2 bases not matched to a gene. CDR3 DNA: TGTGCCAGCAGCTCGGACAGGGTTAATGAAAAACTGTTTTTT. It encodes CASSSDRVNEKLFF.

The chain is built from TRBV11-2 and TRBJ1-4; D uncertain. The CDR3 is 15 residues long. Germline V lookup: CDR1 SGHAT, CDR2 FQNNGV. V lost 4 bases, J lost 0 bases, and 9 bases lay in between. CDR3 sequence (DNA): TGTGCCAGCAGCTCTTACTTTGCAACTAATGAAAAACTGTTTTTT. Translation gives CASSSYFATNEKLFF.

The chain employs TRBV6-5 and TRBJ2-3; D tentatively fits TRBD1 or TRBD2 (5 bases each). The CDR3 consists of 14 residues. V lost 8 bases and J 2 bases, leaving 14 bases between the germline ends. Germline-derived CDR1 and CDR2 are MNHEY and SVGAGI. This chain's CDR3 is CASPNGTTTDTQYF. The CDR3 DNA follows: TGTGCCAGCCCGAATGGGACCACCACAGATACGCAGTATTTT.

This rearrangement joins TRBV5-1 to TRBJ2-5; 8 bases are shared with TRBD2. CDR3 size: 15 residues. V lost 4 bases, J lost 5 bases, and 10 bases stayed unmatched. Germline V gene lookup returns CDR1 SGHRS and CDR2 YFSETQ. The CDR3: CASSPRGAGRETQYF. CDR3 sequence (DNA): TGCGCCAGCAGCCCGCGGGGGGCCGGTAGGGAGACCCAGTACTTC. The variable domain in full, with the rest retrieved from reference TRBV5-1 and TRBJ2-5, is KAGVTQTPRYLIKTRGQQVTLSCSPISGHRSVSWYQQTPGQGLQFLFEYFSETQRNKGNFPGRFSGRQFSNSRSEMNVSTLELGDSALYLCASSPRGAGRETQYFGPGTRLLVL.

The chain couples TRBV9 to TRBJ1-1; D gene uncertain. Trimming took 0 bases from V and 3 from J, leaving 3 bases between them. The length of the CDR3 is 12 residues. Per the germline V gene, CDR1 is SGDLS and CDR2 is YYNGEE. The CDR3 spells CASSVDDTEAFF. As DNA, the CDR3 is TGTGCCAGCAGCGTAGACGACACTGAAGCTTTCTTT.